These T cell receptor beta chains were read from a single sample in a study of T cells after yellow fever vaccination. TCRdb redid the calling of the 5' RACE reads with MiXCR, one entry per CDR3 protein. The sample includes approximately 250,000 distinct CDR3 sequences, about 3.9% of them seen just once. The sample consisted of PBMCs, taken 15 days after the yellow fever booster vaccination. The receptors were sampled from a man between 18 and 35 years old who received the YFV17D yellow fever vaccine. Both conserved end residues are part of each CDR3. D genes are given only for firm matches. Clone size appears in some rows only: once, few, many, or a class for an expanded clone.

many	14	NA	TRBV30	TRBJ1-1	CAWSVRGPRTEAFF	TGTGCCTGGAGTGTACGTGGACCGCGGACTGAAGCTTTCTTT
few	15	NA	TRBV4-3	TRBJ2-5	CASSQEVEGRETQYF	TGCGCCAGCAGCCAAGAGGTAGAAGGTCGAGAGACCCAGTACTTC
many	14	NA	TRBV5-1	TRBJ2-2	CASSPGPTSGELFF	TGCGCCAGCAGCCCGGGACCTACATCCGGGGAGCTGTTTTTT
many	13	NA	TRBV7-2	TRBJ1-1	CASRIARNTEAFF	TGTGCCAGCAGGATAGCGAGGAACACTGAAGCTTTCTTT
many	14	NA	TRBV7-2	TRBJ1-5	CASSRTASNQPQHF	TGTGCCAGCAGCCGGACAGCTAGCAATCAGCCCCAGCATTTT
many	12	NA	TRBV12-3/TRBV12-4	TRBJ2-7	CASSLRGDEQYF	TGTGCCAGCAGTCTCAGGGGCGACGAGCAGTACTTC
many	13	NA	TRBV7-3	TRBJ1-5	CASSLRRGQPQHF	TGTGCCAGCAGCTTAAGGAGGGGTCAGCCCCAGCATTTT
many	18	TRBD2	TRBV4-3	TRBJ2-3	CASSQDGRVAASTDTQYF	TGCGCCAGCAGCCAAGATGGGAGGGTAGCGGCCTCCACAGATACGCAGTATTTT
many	16	TRBD1	TRBV5-6	TRBJ2-7	CASSILRTGDYYEQYF	TGTGCCAGCAGCATCCTCCGGACAGGGGACTACTACGAGCAGTACTTC
many	15	TRBD1	TRBV5-1	TRBJ2-3	CASSLAGQGTDTQYF	TGCGCCAGCAGCTTGGCCGGACAGGGTACAGATACGCAGTATTTT
many	15	TRBD1	TRBV19	TRBJ2-2	CASSNRDSHTGELFF	TGTGCCAGTAGTAACCGGGACAGCCACACCGGGGAGCTGTTTTTT
many	14	NA	TRBV27	TRBJ2-3	CASTSAVHRDTQYF	TGTGCCAGCACCTCAGCGGTCCACAGGGATACGCAGTATTTT
many	11	NA	TRBV10-3	TRBJ2-5	CATGRQETQYF	TGTGCCACGGGTCGCCAAGAGACCCAGTACTTC
many	15	NA	TRBV20-1	TRBJ2-1	CSARGGGASYNEQFF	TGCAGTGCTAGAGGTGGGGGGGCCTCCTACAATGAGCAGTTCTTC
many	15	NA	TRBV6-2/TRBV6-3	TRBJ2-5	CASSYSRQEQETQYF	TGTGCCAGCAGTTACTCGAGGCAGGAACAAGAGACCCAGTACTTC
few	14	NA	TRBV20-1	TRBJ1-4	CSARSITPGEKLFF	TGCAGTGCTAGATCCATTACGCCGGGTGAAAAACTGTTTTTT
many	14	NA	TRBV4-3	TRBJ1-2	CASSQDLGGYGYTF	TGCGCCAGCAGCCAAGATTTGGGAGGATATGGCTACACCTTC
NA	15	NA	TRBV19	TRBJ1-5	CASMSDFSSNQPQHF	TGTGCCAGTATGTCAGACTTTTCTAGCAATCAGCCCCAGCATTTT
many	14	TRBD2	TRBV27	TRBJ2-5	CASSRSSGQETQYF	TGTGCCAGCAGTCGCTCTAGCGGCCAAGAGACCCAGTACTTC
many	12	NA	TRBV7-2	TRBJ1-1	CASSLRSFEAFF	TGTGCCAGCAGCTTGAGGAGCTTTGAGGCTTTCTTT
NA	14	NA	TRBV7-2	TRBJ1-6	CASSIQGGDSPLHF	TGTGCCAGCAGCATACAAGGGGGGGATTCACCCCTCCACTTT
many	13	TRBD1	TRBV15	TRBJ1-1	CATSRTGWTEAFF	TGTGCCACCAGCAGGACAGGGTGGACTGAAGCTTTCTTT
many	16	TRBD2	TRBV20-1	TRBJ2-7	CSAPRRVGGGAYEQYF	TGCAGTGCTCCACGACGGGTTGGGGGGGGTGCCTACGAGCAGTACTTC
many	18	NA	TRBV28	TRBJ2-1	CASSLLSGGSPSYNEQFF	TGTGCCAGCAGTTTACTATCCGGAGGGAGTCCCTCCTACAATGAGCAGTTCTTC
many	12	NA	TRBV11-1	TRBJ2-2	CASSQLGGELFF	TGTGCCAGCAGCCAGTTAGGCGGGGAGCTGTTTTTT
many	12	NA	TRBV6-6	TRBJ1-6	CASHGRDSPLHF	TGTGCCAGCCACGGGAGAGATTCACCCCTCCACTTT
many	16	NA	TRBV12-3/TRBV12-4	TRBJ1-3	CASSYDGARAGNTIYF	TGTGCCAGCAGTTATGACGGGGCGAGGGCTGGAAACACCATATATTTT
many	17	TRBD2	TRBV4-3	TRBJ2-1	CASSQDTSGGPYNEQFF	TGCGCCAGCAGCCAAGATACTAGCGGGGGACCCTACAATGAGCAGTTCTTC
NA	15	NA	TRBV21-1	TRBJ1-5	CASSKSYTGNQPQHF	TGTGCCAGCAGCAAATCCTACACGGGCAATCAGCCCCAGCATTTT
many	15	TRBD1	TRBV9	TRBJ2-5	CASSPGTGRQETQYF	TGTGCCAGCAGCCCTGGGACAGGGCGGCAAGAGACCCAGTACTTC
few	11	NA	TRBV7-2	TRBJ1-1	CASSLGLKAFF	TGTGCCAGCAGCTTGGGGCTTAAAGCTTTCTTT
many	13	NA	TRBV6-6	TRBJ1-3	CASIPLSGNTIYF	TGTGCCAGCATCCCATTGTCTGGAAACACCATATATTTT
NA	15	TRBD2	TRBV10-1	TRBJ2-3	CASSDTSGGADTQYF	TGCGCCAGCAGTGACACTTCGGGGGGGGCAGATACGCAGTATTTT
many	13	TRBD1	TRBV20-1	TRBJ1-1	CSARTGGGTEAFF	TGCAGTGCGCGGACAGGGGGAGGGACTGAAGCTTTCTTT
few	13	NA	TRBV9	TRBJ2-7	CASSTSPGYEQYF	TGTGCCAGCAGCACAAGCCCAGGCTACGAGCAGTACTTC
many	14	NA	TRBV3-1	TRBJ2-3	CASSHFRSTDTQYF	TGTGCCAGCAGCCATTTCCGCAGCACAGATACGCAGTATTTT
many	14	NA	TRBV11-3	TRBJ2-1	CASSLERGSNEQFF	TGTGCCAGCAGCTTAGAGCGGGGAAGCAATGAGCAGTTCTTC
many	15	NA	TRBV5-4	TRBJ1-6	CASSRGEGDYSPLHF	TGTGCCAGCAGCCGAGGGGAAGGGGACTACTCACCCCTCCACTTT
once	15	NA	TRBV20-1	TRBJ2-2	CSAWDIYANTGELFF	TGCAGTGCTTGGGACATATACGCGAACACCGGGGAGCTGTTTTTT
many	14	NA	TRBV20-1	TRBJ1-3	CSARDPRGGNTIYF	TGCAGTGCTAGAGACCCCCGTGGGGGAAACACCATATATTTT
many	16	TRBD1	TRBV4-1	TRBJ2-7	CASSQGDRVQFHEQYF	TGCGCCAGCAGCCAAGGGGACAGGGTGCAGTTCCACGAGCAGTACTTC
many	12	NA	TRBV20-1	TRBJ1-3	CSARASGNTIYF	TGCAGTGCTAGGGCCTCTGGAAACACCATATATTTT
many	14	NA	TRBV7-9	TRBJ2-5	CASSLALGAETQYF	TGTGCCAGCAGCTTAGCGCTGGGGGCAGAGACCCAGTACTTC
many	16	NA	TRBV4-3	TRBJ1-4	CASSPLVGAGAGKLFF	TGCGCCAGCAGCCCCTTGGTAGGGGCCGGCGCTGGAAAACTGTTTTTT
few	16	TRBD2	TRBV7-6	TRBJ2-3	CASRLRAGLATDTQYF	TGTGCCAGCAGACTCAGGGCGGGACTAGCTACAGATACGCAGTATTTT
many	13	NA	TRBV20-1	TRBJ1-2	CSARQQANYGYTF	TGCAGTGCTAGACAACAGGCTAACTATGGCTACACCTTC
many	14	NA	TRBV25-1	TRBJ1-3	CASSELGAGNTIYF	TGTGCCAGCAGTGAACTCGGGGCCGGAAACACCATATATTTT
many	16	NA	TRBV6-5	TRBJ1-1	CASSYSIQGGNTEAFF	TGTGCCAGCAGTTACTCCATACAGGGCGGAAACACTGAAGCTTTCTTT
many	11	NA	TRBV2	TRBJ2-3	CASMRSDTQYF	TGTGCCAGCATGCGCTCAGATACGCAGTATTTT
few	15	NA	TRBV7-6	TRBJ1-3	CASSPAGRPGNTIYF	TGTGCCAGCAGCCCAGCAGGGCGGCCTGGAAACACCATATATTTT